This TCR beta chain was captured in a study of blood T cell repertoires in COVID-19. The authors' processing: Amplification of reference gene primers provided the estimated nucleated cell counts. Sequenced by immunoSEQ multiplex PCR; TCRdb stores in-frame clones only, minus some. For V, J and clone size, that table is used; D and trimming come from the DNA. The sample has under 90,000 clones; around three quarters are singletons. Specimen: peripheral blood. The TCR was taken from a man aged 45-65 years with active or convalescent COVID-19.

The CDR3 bases are TGTGCCAGCAGTGCGACCGGGACAGCTAACCACTATGGCTACACCTTC. Protein sequence: CASSATGTANHYGYTF. The chain joins TRBV6-1 to TRBJ1-2; 7 bases match TRBD1. The CDR3 has 16 amino acids. Losses at the gene ends were 4 bases for V and 3 bases for J; bases not matched to a gene: 11. Germline CDR1 is MNHNS and CDR2 is SASEGT.